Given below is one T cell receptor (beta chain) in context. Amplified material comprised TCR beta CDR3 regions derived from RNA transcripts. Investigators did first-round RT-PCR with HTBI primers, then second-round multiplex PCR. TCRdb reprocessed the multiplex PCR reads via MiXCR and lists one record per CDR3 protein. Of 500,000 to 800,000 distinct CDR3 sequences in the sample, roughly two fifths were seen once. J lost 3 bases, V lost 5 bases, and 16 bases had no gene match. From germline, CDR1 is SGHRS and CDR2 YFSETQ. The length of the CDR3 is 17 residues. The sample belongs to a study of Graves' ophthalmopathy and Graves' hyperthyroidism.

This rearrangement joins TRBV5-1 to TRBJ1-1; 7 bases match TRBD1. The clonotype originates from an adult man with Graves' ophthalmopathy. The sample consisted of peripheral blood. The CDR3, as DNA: TGCGCCAGCAGGAGGGACAGCAATTTCGGAGTGGACACTGAAGCTTTCTTT. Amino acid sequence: CASRRDSNFGVDTEAFF. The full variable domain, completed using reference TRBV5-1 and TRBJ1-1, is KAGVTQTPRYLIKTRGQQVTLSCSPISGHRSVSWYQQTPGQGLQFLFEYFSETQRNKGNFPGRFSGRQFSNSRSEMNVSTLELGDSALYLCASRRDSNFGVDTEAFFGQGTRLTVV.